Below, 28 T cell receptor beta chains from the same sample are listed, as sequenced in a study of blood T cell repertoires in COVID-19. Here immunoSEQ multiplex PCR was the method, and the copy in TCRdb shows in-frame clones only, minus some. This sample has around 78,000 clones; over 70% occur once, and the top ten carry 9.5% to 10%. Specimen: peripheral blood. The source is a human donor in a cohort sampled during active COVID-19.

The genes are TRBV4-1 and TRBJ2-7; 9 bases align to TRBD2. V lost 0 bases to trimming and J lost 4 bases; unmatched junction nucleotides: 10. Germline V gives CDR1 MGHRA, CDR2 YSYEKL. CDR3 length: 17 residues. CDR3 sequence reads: CASSQDVPSGALYEQYF. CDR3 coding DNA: TGCGCCAGCAGCCAAGATGTGCCTAGCGGGGCCCTATACGAGCAGTACTTC.

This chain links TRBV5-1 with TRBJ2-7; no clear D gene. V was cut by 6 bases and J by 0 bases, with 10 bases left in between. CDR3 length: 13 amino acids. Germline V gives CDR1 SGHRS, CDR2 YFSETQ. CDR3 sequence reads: CASMGFNSYEQYF. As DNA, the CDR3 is TGCGCCAGCATGGGCTTCAACTCCTACGAGCAGTACTTC. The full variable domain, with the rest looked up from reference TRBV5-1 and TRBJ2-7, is KAGVTQTPRYLIKTRGQQVTLSCSPISGHRSVSWYQQTPGQGLQFLFEYFSETQRNKGNFPGRFSGRQFSNSRSEMNVSTLELGDSALYLCASMGFNSYEQYFGPGTRLTVT.

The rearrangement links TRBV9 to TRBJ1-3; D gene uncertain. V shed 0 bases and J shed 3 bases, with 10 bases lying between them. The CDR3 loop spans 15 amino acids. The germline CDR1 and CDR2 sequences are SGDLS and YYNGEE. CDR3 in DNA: TGTGCCAGCAGCGTAGAGGCGGGGATTGGAAACACCATATATTTT. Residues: CASSVEAGIGNTIYF.

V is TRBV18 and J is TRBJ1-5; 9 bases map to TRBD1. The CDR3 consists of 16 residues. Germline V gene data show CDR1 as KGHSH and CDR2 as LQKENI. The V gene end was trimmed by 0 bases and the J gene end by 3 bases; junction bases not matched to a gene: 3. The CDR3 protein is CASSPPGTGNNQPQHF. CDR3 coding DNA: TGTGCCAGCTCACCACCAGGGACAGGGAACAATCAGCCCCAGCATTTT.

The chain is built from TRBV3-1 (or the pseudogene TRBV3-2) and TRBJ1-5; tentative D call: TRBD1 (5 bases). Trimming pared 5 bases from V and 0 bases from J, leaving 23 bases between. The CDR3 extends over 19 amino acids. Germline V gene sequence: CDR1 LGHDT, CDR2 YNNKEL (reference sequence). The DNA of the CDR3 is TGTGCCAGCAGCTGGGGAGAAGGCAGGGAGGAAGGTAGCAATCAGCCCCAGCATTTT. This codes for CASSWGEGREEGSNQPQHF.

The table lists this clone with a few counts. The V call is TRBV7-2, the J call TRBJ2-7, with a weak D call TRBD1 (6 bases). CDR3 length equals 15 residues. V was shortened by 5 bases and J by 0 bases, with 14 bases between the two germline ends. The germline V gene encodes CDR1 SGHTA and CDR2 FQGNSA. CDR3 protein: CASSITTGFSYEQYF. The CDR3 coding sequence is TGTGCCAGCAGCATTACTACAGGGTTCTCCTACGAGCAGTACTTC.

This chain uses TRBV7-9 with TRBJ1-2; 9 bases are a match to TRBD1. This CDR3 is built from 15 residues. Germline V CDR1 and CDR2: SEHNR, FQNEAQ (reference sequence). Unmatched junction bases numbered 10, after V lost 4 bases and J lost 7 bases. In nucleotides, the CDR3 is TGTGCCAGCAGCTCATTCCCGGGACAGGGAAGTGGCTACACCTTC. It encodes CASSSFPGQGSGYTF.

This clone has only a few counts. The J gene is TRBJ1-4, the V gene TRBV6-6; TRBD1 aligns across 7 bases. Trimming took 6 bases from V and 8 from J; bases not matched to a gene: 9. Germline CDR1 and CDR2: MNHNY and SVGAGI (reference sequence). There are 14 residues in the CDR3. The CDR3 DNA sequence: TGTGCCAGCAGCTCAGGGGGTTTCTGGGAAAAACTGTTTTTT. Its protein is CASSSGGFWEKLFF.

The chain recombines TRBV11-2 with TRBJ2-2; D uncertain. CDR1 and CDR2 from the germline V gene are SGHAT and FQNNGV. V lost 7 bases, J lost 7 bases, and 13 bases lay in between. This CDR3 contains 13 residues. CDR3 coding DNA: TGTGCCAGCACCTTGTCGTCGGTCGGGGAGCTGTTTTTT. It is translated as CASTLSSVGELFF.

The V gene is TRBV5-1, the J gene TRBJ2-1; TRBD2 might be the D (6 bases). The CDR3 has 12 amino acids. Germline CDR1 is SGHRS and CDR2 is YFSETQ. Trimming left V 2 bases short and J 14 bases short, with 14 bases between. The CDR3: CASSFDRGWEFF. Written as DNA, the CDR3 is TGCGCCAGCAGCTTCGACCGGGGGTGGGAGTTCTTC.

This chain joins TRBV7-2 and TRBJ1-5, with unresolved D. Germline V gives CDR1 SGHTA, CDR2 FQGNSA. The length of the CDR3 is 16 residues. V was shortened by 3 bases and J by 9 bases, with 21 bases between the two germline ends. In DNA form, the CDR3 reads TGTGCCAGCAGCTTGCTACAAGGCGACGGGGTAGGGCCCCAGCATTTT. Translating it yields CASSLLQGDGVGPQHF.

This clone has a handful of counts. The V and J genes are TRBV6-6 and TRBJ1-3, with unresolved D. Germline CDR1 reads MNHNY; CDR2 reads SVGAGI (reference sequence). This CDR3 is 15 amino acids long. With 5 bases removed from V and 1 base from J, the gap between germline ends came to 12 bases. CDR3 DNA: TGTGCCAGCAGTCTCATGGCCTTATCTGGAAACACCATATATTTT. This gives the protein CASSLMALSGNTIYF.

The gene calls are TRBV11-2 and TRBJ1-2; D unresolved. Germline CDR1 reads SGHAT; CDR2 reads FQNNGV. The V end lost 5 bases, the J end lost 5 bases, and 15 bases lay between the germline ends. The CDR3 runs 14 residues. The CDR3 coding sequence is TGTGCCAGCAGCCCCCCGCAGTCTTGGTATGGCTACACCTTC. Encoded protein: CASSPPQSWYGYTF. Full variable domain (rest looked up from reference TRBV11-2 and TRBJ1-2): EAGVAQSPRYKIIEKRQSVAFWCNPISGHATLYWYQQILGQGPKLLIQFQNNGVVDDSQLPKDRFSAERLKGVDSTLKIQPAKLEDSAVYLCASSPPQSWYGYTFGSGTRLTVV.

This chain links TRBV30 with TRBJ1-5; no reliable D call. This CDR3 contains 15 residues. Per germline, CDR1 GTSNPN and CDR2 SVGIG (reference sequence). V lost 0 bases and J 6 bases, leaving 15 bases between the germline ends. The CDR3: CAWSVRGSTAQPQHF. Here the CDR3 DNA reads TGTGCCTGGAGTGTACGCGGGTCGACCGCTCAGCCCCAGCATTTT. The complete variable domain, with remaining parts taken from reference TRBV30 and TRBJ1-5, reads SQTIHQWPATLVQPVGSPLSLECTVEGTSNPNLYWYRQAAGRGLQLLFYSVGIGQISSEVPQNLSASRPQDRQFILSSKKLLLSDSGFYLCAWSVRGSTAQPQHFGDGTRLSIL.

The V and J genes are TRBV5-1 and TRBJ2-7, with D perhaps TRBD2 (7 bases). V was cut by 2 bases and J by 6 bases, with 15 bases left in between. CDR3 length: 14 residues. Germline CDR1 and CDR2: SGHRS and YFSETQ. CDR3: CASSFTGGPLEQYF. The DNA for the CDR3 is TGCGCCAGCAGCTTTACGGGGGGCCCCCTCGAGCAGTACTTC.

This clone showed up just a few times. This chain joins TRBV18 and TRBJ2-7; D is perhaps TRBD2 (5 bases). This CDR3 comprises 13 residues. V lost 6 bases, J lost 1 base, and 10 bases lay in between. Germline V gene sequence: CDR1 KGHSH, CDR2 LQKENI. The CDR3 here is CASSQGGSYEQYF. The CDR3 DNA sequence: TGTGCCAGCTCCCAAGGAGGATCCTACGAGCAGTACTTC.

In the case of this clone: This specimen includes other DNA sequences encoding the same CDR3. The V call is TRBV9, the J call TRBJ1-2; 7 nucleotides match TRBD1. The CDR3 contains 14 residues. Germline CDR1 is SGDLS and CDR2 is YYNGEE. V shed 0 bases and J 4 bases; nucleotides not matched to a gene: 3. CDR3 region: CASSVDPGGYGYTF. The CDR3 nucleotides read TGTGCCAGCAGCGTAGATCCAGGGGGCTATGGCTACACCTTC. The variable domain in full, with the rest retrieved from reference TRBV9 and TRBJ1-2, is DSGVTQTPKHLITATGQRVTLRCSPRSGDLSVYWYQQSLDQGLQFLIQYYNGEERAKGNILERFSAQQFPDLHSELNLSSLELGDSALYFCASSVDPGGYGYTFGSGTRLTVV.

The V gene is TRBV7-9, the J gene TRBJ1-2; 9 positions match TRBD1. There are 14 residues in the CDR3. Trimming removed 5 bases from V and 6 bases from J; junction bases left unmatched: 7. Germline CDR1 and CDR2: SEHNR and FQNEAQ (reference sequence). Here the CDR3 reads CASSRTGVLHGYTF. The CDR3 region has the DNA TGTGCCAGCAGCCGGACAGGGGTTTTACATGGCTACACCTTC.

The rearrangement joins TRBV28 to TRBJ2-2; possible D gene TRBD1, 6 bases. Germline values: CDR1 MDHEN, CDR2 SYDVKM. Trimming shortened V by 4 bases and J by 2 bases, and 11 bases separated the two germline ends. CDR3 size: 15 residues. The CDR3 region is CASSSGASNTGELFF. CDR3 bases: TGTGCCAGCAGTTCAGGGGCGTCAAACACCGGGGAGCTGTTTTTT.

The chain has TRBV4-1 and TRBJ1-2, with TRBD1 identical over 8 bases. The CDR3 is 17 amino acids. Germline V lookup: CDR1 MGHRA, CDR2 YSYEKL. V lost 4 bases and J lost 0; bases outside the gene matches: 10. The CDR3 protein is CASSPAGQGGANYGYTF. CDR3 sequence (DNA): TGCGCCAGCAGCCCCGCCGGACAGGGTGGTGCTAACTATGGCTACACCTTC.

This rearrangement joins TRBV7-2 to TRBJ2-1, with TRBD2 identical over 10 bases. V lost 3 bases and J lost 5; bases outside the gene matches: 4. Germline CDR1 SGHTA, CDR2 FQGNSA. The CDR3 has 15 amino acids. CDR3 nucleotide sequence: TGTGCCAGCAGCTTTGGGCTAGCGGGGGACAATGAGCAGTTCTTC. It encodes CASSFGLAGDNEQFF.

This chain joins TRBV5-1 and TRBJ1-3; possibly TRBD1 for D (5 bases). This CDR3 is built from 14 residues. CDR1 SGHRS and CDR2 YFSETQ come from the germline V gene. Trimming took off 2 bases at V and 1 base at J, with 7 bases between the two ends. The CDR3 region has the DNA TGCGCCAGCAGCTTTGCAGGGTCTGGAAACACCATATATTTT. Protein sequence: CASSFAGSGNTIYF.

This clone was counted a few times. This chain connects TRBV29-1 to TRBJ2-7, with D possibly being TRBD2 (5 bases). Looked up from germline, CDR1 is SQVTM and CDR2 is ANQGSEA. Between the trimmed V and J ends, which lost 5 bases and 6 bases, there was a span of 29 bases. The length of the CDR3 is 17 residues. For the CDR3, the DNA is TGCAGCGTTACCTACAGTTCATCCGGGGTAACTTTATTCGAGCAGTACTTC. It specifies CSVTYSSSGVTLFEQYF.

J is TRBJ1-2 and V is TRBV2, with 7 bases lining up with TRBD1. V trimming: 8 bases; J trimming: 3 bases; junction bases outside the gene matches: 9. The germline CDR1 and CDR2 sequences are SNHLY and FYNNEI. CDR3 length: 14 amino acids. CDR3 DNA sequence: TGTGCCAGCTGCGGACAGGTGGGGTACTATGGCTACACCTTC. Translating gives CASCGQVGYYGYTF. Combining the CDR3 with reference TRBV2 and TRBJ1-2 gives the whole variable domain EPEVTQTPSHQVTQMGQEVILRCVPISNHLYFYWYRQILGQKVEFLVSFYNNEISEKSEIFDDQFSVERPDGSNFTLKIRSTKLEDSAMYFCASCGQVGYYGYTFGSGTRLTVV.

CDR3 coding DNA: TGTGCCAGCAGCTTATGGAGACAGGGCAGCTCCTATAATTCACCCCTCCACTTT. Translated: CASSLWRQGSSYNSPLHF. V gene TRBV7-8 combines with J gene TRBJ1-6; 7 bases agree with TRBD1. The CDR3 loop spans 18 amino acids. The V gene's germline CDR1 is SGHVS and CDR2 FQNEAQ. V dropped 2 bases and J dropped 0; count of bases not matched to a gene: 7.

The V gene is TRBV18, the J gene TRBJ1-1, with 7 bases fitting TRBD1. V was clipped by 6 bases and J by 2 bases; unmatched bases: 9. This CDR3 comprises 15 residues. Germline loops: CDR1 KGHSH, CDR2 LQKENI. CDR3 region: CASSRGRQGNTEAFF. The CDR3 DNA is TGTGCCAGCTCCCGCGGACGACAGGGTAACACTGAAGCTTTCTTT. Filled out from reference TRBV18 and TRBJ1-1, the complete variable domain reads NAGVMQNPRHLVRRRGQEARLRCSPMKGHSHVYWYRQLPEEGLKFMVYLQKENIIDESGMPKERFSAEFPKEGPSILRIQQVVRGDSAAYFCASSRGRQGNTEAFFGQGTRLTVV.

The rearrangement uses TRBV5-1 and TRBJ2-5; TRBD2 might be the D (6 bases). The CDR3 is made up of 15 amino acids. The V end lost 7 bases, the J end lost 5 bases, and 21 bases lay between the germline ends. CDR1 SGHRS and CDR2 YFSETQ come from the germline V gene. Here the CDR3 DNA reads TGCGCCAGCGTTCGGATTAGCGGAGCCTGGGAGACCCAGTACTTC. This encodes CASVRISGAWETQYF. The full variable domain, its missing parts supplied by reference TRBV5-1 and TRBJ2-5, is KAGVTQTPRYLIKTRGQQVTLSCSPISGHRSVSWYQQTPGQGLQFLFEYFSETQRNKGNFPGRFSGRQFSNSRSEMNVSTLELGDSALYLCASVRISGAWETQYFGPGTRLLVL.

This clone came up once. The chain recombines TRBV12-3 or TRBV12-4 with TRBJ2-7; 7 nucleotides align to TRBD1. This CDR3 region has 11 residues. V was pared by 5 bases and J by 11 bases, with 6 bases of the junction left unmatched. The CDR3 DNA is TGTGCCAGCAGTCTTGGGACAGAGAAGTACTTC. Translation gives CASSLGTEKYF.